This T cell receptor (beta chain) derives from a study of blood T cell repertoires in COVID-19. Study at large: Collection of acute and convalescent COVID-19 samples took place in the United States, Italy and Spain. T cells, B-cell-depleted T cells, or PBMCs supplied cDNA or gDNA.

TCRdb's copy holds only in-frame clones and misses some; the assay was immunoSEQ multiplex PCR. The top ten clones hold roughly 15% of a sample with roughly 130,000 clones, about 79% of them seen once. Material: peripheral blood. The sequence came from a woman aged 45-65 years with acute or convalescent COVID-19.

This CDR3 is CASSQETTGGRNQPQHF. CDR3 DNA sequence: TGTGCCAGCAGCCAAGAAACGACAGGGGGGAGAAATCAGCCCCAGCATTTT. The chain recombines TRBV4-2 with TRBJ1-5; TRBD1 matches 9 bases. Per the germline V gene, CDR1 is LGHNA and CDR2 is YNFKEQ. There are 17 residues in the CDR3. V shed 0 bases, J shed 4 bases, and the junction held 7 bases outside the gene matches.